The 14 T cell receptor beta chains reported below all come from one sample, sequenced in a study of T cells after yellow fever vaccination. A single record per CDR3 protein comes from TCRdb applying MiXCR to the 5' RACE reads. The repertoire includes over 35,000 distinct CDR3 sequences, over 5.5% of them detected once, and around 9.3% sits in the top ten. The sequencing here drew on PBMCs, either bulk or a sorted T-cell subset (CD4+, CD8+, memory, or dextramer-sorted; not recorded which), taken 45 days after the yellow fever booster vaccination. The source of these receptors is a man aged 25 to 40 who received the YFV17D yellow fever vaccine.

This clonotype has only a few counts. Mismatch with germline at one junction end may stem from a read error. The chain carries TRBV20-1 and TRBJ1-1, with D possibly TRBD1 on 6 matching bases. Germline V gives CDR1 DFQATT, CDR2 SNEGSKA (reference sequence). The CDR3 extends over 17 amino acids. The chain's CDR3 is CCARDYGIQGGNTEAFF. The CDR3 DNA is TGCTGTGCTAGAGATTACGGGATACAGGGCGGCAACACTGAAGCTTTCTTT.

This clonotype was detected many times. The chain recombines TRBV12-3 or TRBV12-4 with TRBJ1-2; 8 bases agree with TRBD1. With 5 bases clipped from V and 5 bases from J, the junction kept 4 bases outside the gene matches. The CDR3 runs 13 residues. The CDR3 loop reads CASSAGQAYGYTF. CDR3 bases: TGTGCCAGCAGTGCGGGACAGGCGTATGGCTACACCTTC.

The V gene is TRBV5-6, the J gene TRBJ2-3; no reliable D call. Germline V gene lookup returns CDR1 SGHDT and CDR2 YYEEEE. The CDR3 spans 14 residues. Trimming took off 7 bases at V and 4 bases at J, with 16 bases between the two ends. CDR3 sequence: CASYRAYGADTQYF. The CDR3 nucleotides are TGTGCCAGCTACCGAGCCTATGGGGCAGATACGCAGTATTTT.

Details on this clonotype: A read error may explain this, as a much larger clone is one base away. The V gene is TRBV7-2, the J gene TRBJ2-1; D could derive from TRBD1 or TRBD2 (5 bases each). The germline CDR1 and CDR2 sequences are SGHTA and FQGNSA. This CDR3 has 12 amino acids. The germline V and J ends were trimmed by 5 bases and 9 bases, with 11 bases remaining between them. The CDR3: CASSIGAGEQFF. DNA for the CDR3: TGTGCCAGCAGCATAGGGGCGGGTGAGCAGTTCTTC.

This clonotype showed up many times. The chain carries TRBV5-6 and TRBJ1-5; no reliable D call. V was shortened by 3 bases and J by 2 bases, with 12 bases between the two germline ends. The CDR3 contains 15 residues. The germline V gene encodes CDR1 SGHDT and CDR2 YYEEEE. CDR3 sequence (DNA): TGTGCCAGCAGCTCTTATCAAATTGGCAATCAGCCCCAGCATTTT. The encoded protein is CASSSYQIGNQPQHF.

This clonotype was counted at least ten times. The gene calls are TRBV2 and TRBJ2-7; perhaps TRBD2 as D (6 bases). CDR3 length: 12 amino acids. Per germline, CDR1 SNHLY and CDR2 FYNNEI. Trimming cost V 11 bases and J 0 bases, with 11 bases left between them. The CDR3 reads CACGGNSYEQYF. CDR3 sequence (DNA): TGTGCCTGTGGGGGGAACTCCTACGAGCAGTACTTC.

The V call is TRBV25-1, the J call TRBJ2-7, with 8 nucleotides matching TRBD2. After removal of 3 bases from V and 0 bases from J, the junction contained 4 bases not matched to a gene. Looked up from germline, CDR1 is MGHDK and CDR2 is SYGVNS. This CDR3 region has 15 residues. The CDR3 protein is CASSDSGVSSYEQYF. Here the CDR3 DNA reads TGTGCCAGCAGTGATAGCGGGGTAAGCTCCTACGAGCAGTACTTC.

This clonotype came up many times. CDR3 nucleotides: TGTGCCAGCAGTTACCGCGGACAGGGGGCTTTGTTTAATGAGCAGTTCTTC. Its translation is CASSYRGQGALFNEQFF. The chain carries TRBV6-2 or TRBV6-3 and TRBJ2-1, with 11 bases matching TRBD1. The CDR3 is 17 amino acids. Germline V gene data show CDR1 as MNHEY and CDR2 as SVGEGT. J lost 7 bases, V lost 2 bases, and 10 bases had no gene match.

This clonotype has at least ten counts. The genes are TRBV18 and TRBJ1-5; maybe TRBD1 (5 bases). The CDR3 runs 15 residues. Germline loops: CDR1 KGHSH, CDR2 LQKENI. V dropped 5 bases and J dropped 2 bases, with 13 bases sitting between them. The CDR3 region is CASSLGSGGNQPQHF. The CDR3 DNA follows: TGTGCCAGCTCATTGGGGTCGGGGGGCAATCAGCCCCAGCATTTT.

This clonotype has ten or more counts. The chain carries TRBV29-1 and TRBJ2-1, with D uncertain. The CDR3 consists of 12 residues. Germline CDR1 reads SQVTM; CDR2 reads ANQGSEA. Trimming removed 5 bases from V and 1 base from J, with 6 bases in between. Here the CDR3 reads CSVQVSYNEQFF. The CDR3 DNA is TGCAGCGTTCAGGTGTCCTACAATGAGCAGTTCTTC.

Only a few counts were recorded for this clonotype. The chain is built from TRBV11-2 and TRBJ2-6; TRBD1 matches at 8 bases. The V gene's germline CDR1 is SGHAT and CDR2 FQNNGV. The CDR3 totals 15 residues. Trimming took 5 bases from V and 3 from J; bases not matched to a gene: 3. CDR3 sequence (DNA): TGTGCCAGCAGCAAGGACAGGGTTGGGGCCAACGTCCTGACTTTC. Protein: CASSKDRVGANVLTF.

The chain has TRBV28 and TRBJ2-7; TRBD2 matches 12 bases. Germline V gene lookup returns CDR1 MDHEN and CDR2 SYDVKM. V gave up 7 bases and J gave up 2 bases; unmatched junction bases: 3. This CDR3 is built from 14 residues. The CDR3 nucleotides read TGTGCCAGCACCCTAGCGGGAGGGCCCTACGAGCAGTACTTC. Translating it yields CASTLAGGPYEQYF.

The J gene is TRBJ2-1, the V gene TRBV11-3; D unclear. CDR3 length: 12 residues. V lost 1 base and J lost 10, with 8 bases in between. Germline loops: CDR1 SGHNT, CDR2 YENEEA. This chain's CDR3 is CASSLAFGEQFF. CDR3 DNA: TGTGCCAGCAGCTTAGCTTTCGGCGAGCAGTTCTTC.

This clonotype was seen ten or more times. This sequence joins TRBV5-1 and TRBJ1-2; no reliable D call. The CDR3 sequence is 12 residues long. V lost 3 bases, J lost 7 bases, and 10 bases lay in between. CDR1 is SGHRS, CDR2 YFSETQ, per germline. The CDR3 sequence is CASSSTVPGYTF. The CDR3 nucleotides are TGCGCCAGCAGCTCGACGGTTCCTGGCTACACCTTC. Full variable domain (missing parts from reference TRBV5-1 and TRBJ1-2): KAGVTQTPRYLIKTRGQQVTLSCSPISGHRSVSWYQQTPGQGLQFLFEYFSETQRNKGNFPGRFSGRQFSNSRSEMNVSTLELGDSALYLCASSSTVPGYTFGSGTRLTVV.